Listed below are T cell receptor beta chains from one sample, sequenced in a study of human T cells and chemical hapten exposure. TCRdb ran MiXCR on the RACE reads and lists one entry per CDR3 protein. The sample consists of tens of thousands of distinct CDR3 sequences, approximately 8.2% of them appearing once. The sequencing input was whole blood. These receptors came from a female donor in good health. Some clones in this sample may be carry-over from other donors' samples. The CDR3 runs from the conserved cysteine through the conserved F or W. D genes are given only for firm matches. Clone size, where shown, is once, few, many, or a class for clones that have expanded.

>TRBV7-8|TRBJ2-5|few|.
CASSLVSGETQYF
TGTGCCAGCAGCTTAGTGTCAGGAGAGACCCAGTACTTC
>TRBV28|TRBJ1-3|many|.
CASSSGHISGNTIYF
TGTGCCAGCAGCTCCGGACACATCTCTGGAAACACCATATATTTT
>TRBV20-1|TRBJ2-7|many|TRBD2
CSGNSGSSYEQYF
TGCAGTGGTAATAGCGGGAGTTCCTACGAGCAGTACTTC
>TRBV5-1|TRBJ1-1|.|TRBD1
CASSGTGEEAFF
TGCGCCAGCAGTGGGACAGGGGAAGAAGCTTTCTTT
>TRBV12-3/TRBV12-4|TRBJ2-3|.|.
CASSLGSATQYF
TGTGCCAGCAGTTTGGGAAGTGCTACGCAGTATTTT
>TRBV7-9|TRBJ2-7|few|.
CASSSRDGQTYEQYF
TGTGCCAGCAGCTCCCGGGACGGCCAAACCTACGAGCAGTACTTC
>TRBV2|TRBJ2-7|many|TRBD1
CARSSTGWPSYEQYF
TGTGCCAGATCCTCGACAGGGTGGCCCTCCTACGAGCAGTACTTC
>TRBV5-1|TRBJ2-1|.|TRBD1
CASSLGPRQGSDEQFF
TGCGCCAGCAGCTTGGGACCAAGACAGGGCTCCGATGAGCAGTTCTTC
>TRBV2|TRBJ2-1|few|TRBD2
CASSGPGLAGVRALYNEQFF
TGTGCCAGCAGTGGCCCGGGACTAGCGGGAGTTCGGGCCCTCTACAATGAGCAGTTCTTC
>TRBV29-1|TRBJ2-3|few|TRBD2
CSVQRDSGVTDTQYF
TGCAGCGTTCAAAGGGATAGCGGGGTCACAGATACGCAGTATTTT
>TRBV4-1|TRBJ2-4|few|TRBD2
CASRQAGGGVGNIQYF
TGCGCCAGCAGACAAGCGGGAGGGGGTGTGGGGAACATTCAGTACTTC
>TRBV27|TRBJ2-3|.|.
CASSLAGGGFDQPQYF
TGTGCCAGCAGTTTAGCAGGTGGGGGGTTTGACCAGCCCCAGTATTTT
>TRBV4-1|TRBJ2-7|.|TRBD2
CASSQSSSGDYEQYF
TGCGCCAGCAGCCAGTCTTCTAGCGGAGACTACGAGCAGTACTTC
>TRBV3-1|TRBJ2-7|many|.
CASSQRGLNYEQYF
TGTGCCAGCAGCCAACGGGGCCTGAACTACGAGCAGTACTTC
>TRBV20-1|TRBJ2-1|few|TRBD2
CSARTSGRHFSNEQFF
TGCAGTGCTAGGACTAGCGGGAGGCACTTTTCCAATGAGCAGTTCTTC
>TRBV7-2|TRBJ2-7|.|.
CASSLARDPPYEQYF
TGTGCCAGCAGCTTAGCCCGGGACCCCCCCTACGAGCAGTACTTC
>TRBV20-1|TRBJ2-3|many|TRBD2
CSARDSGTSFTDTQYF
TGCAGTGCTAGAGACTCCGGGACTAGCTTCACAGATACGCAGTATTTT
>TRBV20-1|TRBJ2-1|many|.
CSASISRNEQFF
TGCAGTGCCAGCATATCCCGGAATGAGCAGTTCTTC
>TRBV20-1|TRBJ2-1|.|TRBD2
CSAGQAGEGNEQFF
TGCAGTGCTGGTCAAGCGGGAGAAGGGAATGAGCAGTTCTTC
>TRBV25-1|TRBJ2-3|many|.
CASSGPTHRDTQYF
TGTGCCAGCAGTGGACCAACGCATAGAGATACGCAGTATTTT
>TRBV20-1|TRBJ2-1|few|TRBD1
CSAKGTGINNEQFF
TGCAGTGCTAAGGGGACAGGGATCAACAATGAGCAGTTCTTC
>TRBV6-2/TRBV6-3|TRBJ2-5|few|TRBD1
CASSYGTEQETQYF
TGTGCCAGCAGTTACGGGACAGAACAAGAGACCCAGTACTTC
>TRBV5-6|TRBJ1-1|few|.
CASSWGTPRETEAFF
TGTGCCAGCAGCTGGGGGACACCCCGAGAAACTGAAGCTTTCTTT
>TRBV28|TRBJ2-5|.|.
CASSLGQRGETQYF
TGTGCCAGCAGTTTAGGACAGAGAGGGGAGACCCAGTACTTC
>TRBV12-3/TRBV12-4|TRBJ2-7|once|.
CASSPLRTFYEQYF
TGTGCCAGCAGCCCCCTCCGGACCTTCTACGAGCAGTACTTC
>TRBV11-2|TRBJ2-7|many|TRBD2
CASSSSSGRLVQYF
TGTGCCAGCAGCTCTTCTAGCGGGAGGCTGGTGCAGTACTTC
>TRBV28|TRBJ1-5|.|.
CASSWRVRNQPQHF
TGTGCCAGCAGTTGGAGGGTCAGAAATCAGCCCCAGCATTTT
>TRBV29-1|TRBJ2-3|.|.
CSVARGKAGVDTQYF
TGCAGCGTTGCTCGAGGGAAGGCTGGTGTGGATACGCAGTATTTT
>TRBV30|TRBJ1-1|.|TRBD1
CAWSRQLYRDRGRGTEAFF
TGTGCCTGGAGCCGACAATTATACCGGGACAGGGGTCGCGGCACTGAAGCTTTCTTT
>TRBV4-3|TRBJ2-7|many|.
CASSQEAGLRNAEQYF
TGCGCCAGCAGCCAAGAGGCGGGGCTAAGGAACGCCGAGCAGTACTTC
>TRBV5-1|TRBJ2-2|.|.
CASSLFRNTGELFF
TGCGCCAGCAGCTTGTTTAGGAACACCGGGGAGCTGTTTTTT
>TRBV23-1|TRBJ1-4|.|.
CASSQSRATNEKLFF
TGCGCCAGCAGTCAATCACGTGCAACTAATGAAAAACTGTTTTTT
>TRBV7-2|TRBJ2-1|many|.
CASSLGLGGAGEQFF
TGTGCCAGCAGCTTAGGACTAGGTGGGGCCGGTGAGCAGTTCTTC
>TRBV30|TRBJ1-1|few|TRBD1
CAWGPRQGYTEAFF
TGTGCCTGGGGGCCGAGACAGGGGTACACTGAAGCTTTCTTT
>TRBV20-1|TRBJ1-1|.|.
CSASGDTTEAFF
TGCAGTGCTAGTGGGGACACCACTGAAGCTTTCTTT
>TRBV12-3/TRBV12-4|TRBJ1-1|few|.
CASTSGVGRGGNTEAFF
TGTGCCAGCACCTCCGGAGTGGGCAGAGGGGGGAACACTGAAGCTTTCTTT
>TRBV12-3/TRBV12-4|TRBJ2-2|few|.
CDLCRVTGELFF
TGTGACCTGTGTCGGGTCACCGGGGAGCTGTTTTTT
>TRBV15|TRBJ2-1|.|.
CATSRVEYNEQFF
TGTGCCACCAGCAGAGTTGAGTACAATGAGCAGTTCTTC
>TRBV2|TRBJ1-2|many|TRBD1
CATTQDRGDGYTF
TGTGCCACCACCCAGGACAGGGGCGATGGCTACACCTTC
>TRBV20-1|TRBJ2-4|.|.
CSARKGVHEGLAKNIQYF
TGCAGTGCTAGGAAGGGCGTCCACGAAGGCCTAGCCAAAAACATTCAGTACTTC
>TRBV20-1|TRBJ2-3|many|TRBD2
CSATPSGRASDTQYF
TGCAGTGCAACACCTAGCGGGAGGGCCTCAGATACGCAGTATTTT
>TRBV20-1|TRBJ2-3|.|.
CSASPEAESSTDTQYF
TGCAGTGCTAGTCCCGAGGCGGAAAGTAGCACAGATACGCAGTATTTT
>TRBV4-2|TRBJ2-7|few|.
CASSQGGTYEQYF
TGTGCCAGCAGCCAAGGCGGGACCTACGAGCAGTACTTC
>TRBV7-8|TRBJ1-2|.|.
CASSFSTGQLYGYTF
TGTGCCAGCAGCTTCTCCACCGGACAGCTCTATGGCTACACCTTC
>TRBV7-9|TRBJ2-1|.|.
CASSLEGPHNEQFF
TGTGCCAGCAGCTTAGAGGGGCCGCACAATGAGCAGTTCTTC
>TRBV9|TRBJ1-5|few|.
CASSVGNFNQPQHF
TGTGCCAGCAGCGTGGGCAATTTTAATCAGCCCCAGCATTTT
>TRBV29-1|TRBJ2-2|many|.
CSARSSGELFF
TGCAGCGCTCGTTCGTCCGGGGAGCTGTTTTTT
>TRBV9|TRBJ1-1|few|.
CASSPPVGSTTEAFF
TGTGCCAGCAGCCCCCCCGTTGGGAGCACCACTGAAGCTTTCTTT
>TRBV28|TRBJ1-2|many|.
CASSLMYRDGNYGYTF
TGTGCCAGCAGTTTAATGTACAGGGACGGTAACTATGGCTACACCTTC